The source of this T cell receptor beta chain is a study of blood T cell repertoires in COVID-19. Overall study: Both acute and convalescent COVID-19 samples were obtained from the United States, Italy and Spain.

Authors' methods: Estimated nucleated cell counts came from reference gene primer amplification. TCRdb's copy holds only in-frame clones and misses some; the assay was immunoSEQ multiplex PCR. The D gene and trimming were derived from the DNA, and the V and J assignments and clone size from that table. The table lists approximately 220,000 clones, over 85% of them singletons, with 3.5% to 4.5% in the top ten. Ages ranged from about 18 to 90 years, with residence in about two dozen US areas. Participants reported their clinical history, and cohort assignment relied on those reports. This CDR3 has 19 residues. Germline assignment: CDR1 MGHRA and CDR2 YSYEKL. J lost 0 bases, V lost 1 base, and 14 bases had no gene match.

The TCR comes from a woman aged 30 to 39 with acute COVID-19. The chain carries TRBV4-1 and TRBJ2-7; TRBD2 aligns across 8 bases. The sequencing input was PBMCs or T cells enriched from blood (not recorded which). CDR3 coding DNA: TGCGCCAGCAGCCAAGCGCCTGGGCGGGGGGCGGCCACCTCCTACGAGCAGTACTTC. This sequence encodes CASSQAPGRGAATSYEQYF.